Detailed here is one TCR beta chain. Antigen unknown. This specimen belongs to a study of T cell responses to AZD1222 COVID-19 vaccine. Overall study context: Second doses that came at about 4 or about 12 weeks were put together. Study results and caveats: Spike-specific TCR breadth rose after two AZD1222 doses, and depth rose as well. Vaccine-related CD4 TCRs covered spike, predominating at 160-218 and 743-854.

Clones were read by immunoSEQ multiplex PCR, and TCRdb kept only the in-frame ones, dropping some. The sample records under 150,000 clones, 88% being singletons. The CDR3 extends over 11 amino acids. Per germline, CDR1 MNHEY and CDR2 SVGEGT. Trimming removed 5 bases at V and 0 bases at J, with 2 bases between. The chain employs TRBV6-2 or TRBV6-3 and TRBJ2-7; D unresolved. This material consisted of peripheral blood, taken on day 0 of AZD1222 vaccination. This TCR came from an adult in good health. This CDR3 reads CASSRSYEQYF. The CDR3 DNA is TGTGCCAGCAGTCGCTCCTACGAGCAGTACTTC.